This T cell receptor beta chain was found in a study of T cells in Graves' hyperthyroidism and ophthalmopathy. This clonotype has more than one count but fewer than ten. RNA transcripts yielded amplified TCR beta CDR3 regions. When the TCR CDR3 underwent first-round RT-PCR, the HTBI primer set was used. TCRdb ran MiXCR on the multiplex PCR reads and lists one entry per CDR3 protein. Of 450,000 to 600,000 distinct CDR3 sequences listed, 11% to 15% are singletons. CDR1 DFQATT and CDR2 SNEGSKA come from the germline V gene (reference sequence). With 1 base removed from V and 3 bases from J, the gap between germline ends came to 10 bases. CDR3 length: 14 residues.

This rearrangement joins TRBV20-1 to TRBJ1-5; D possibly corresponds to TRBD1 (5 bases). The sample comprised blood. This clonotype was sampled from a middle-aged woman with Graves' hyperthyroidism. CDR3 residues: CSARVGGDNQPQHF. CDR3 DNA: TGCAGTGCTAGAGTTGGGGGAGACAATCAGCCCCAGCATTTT.